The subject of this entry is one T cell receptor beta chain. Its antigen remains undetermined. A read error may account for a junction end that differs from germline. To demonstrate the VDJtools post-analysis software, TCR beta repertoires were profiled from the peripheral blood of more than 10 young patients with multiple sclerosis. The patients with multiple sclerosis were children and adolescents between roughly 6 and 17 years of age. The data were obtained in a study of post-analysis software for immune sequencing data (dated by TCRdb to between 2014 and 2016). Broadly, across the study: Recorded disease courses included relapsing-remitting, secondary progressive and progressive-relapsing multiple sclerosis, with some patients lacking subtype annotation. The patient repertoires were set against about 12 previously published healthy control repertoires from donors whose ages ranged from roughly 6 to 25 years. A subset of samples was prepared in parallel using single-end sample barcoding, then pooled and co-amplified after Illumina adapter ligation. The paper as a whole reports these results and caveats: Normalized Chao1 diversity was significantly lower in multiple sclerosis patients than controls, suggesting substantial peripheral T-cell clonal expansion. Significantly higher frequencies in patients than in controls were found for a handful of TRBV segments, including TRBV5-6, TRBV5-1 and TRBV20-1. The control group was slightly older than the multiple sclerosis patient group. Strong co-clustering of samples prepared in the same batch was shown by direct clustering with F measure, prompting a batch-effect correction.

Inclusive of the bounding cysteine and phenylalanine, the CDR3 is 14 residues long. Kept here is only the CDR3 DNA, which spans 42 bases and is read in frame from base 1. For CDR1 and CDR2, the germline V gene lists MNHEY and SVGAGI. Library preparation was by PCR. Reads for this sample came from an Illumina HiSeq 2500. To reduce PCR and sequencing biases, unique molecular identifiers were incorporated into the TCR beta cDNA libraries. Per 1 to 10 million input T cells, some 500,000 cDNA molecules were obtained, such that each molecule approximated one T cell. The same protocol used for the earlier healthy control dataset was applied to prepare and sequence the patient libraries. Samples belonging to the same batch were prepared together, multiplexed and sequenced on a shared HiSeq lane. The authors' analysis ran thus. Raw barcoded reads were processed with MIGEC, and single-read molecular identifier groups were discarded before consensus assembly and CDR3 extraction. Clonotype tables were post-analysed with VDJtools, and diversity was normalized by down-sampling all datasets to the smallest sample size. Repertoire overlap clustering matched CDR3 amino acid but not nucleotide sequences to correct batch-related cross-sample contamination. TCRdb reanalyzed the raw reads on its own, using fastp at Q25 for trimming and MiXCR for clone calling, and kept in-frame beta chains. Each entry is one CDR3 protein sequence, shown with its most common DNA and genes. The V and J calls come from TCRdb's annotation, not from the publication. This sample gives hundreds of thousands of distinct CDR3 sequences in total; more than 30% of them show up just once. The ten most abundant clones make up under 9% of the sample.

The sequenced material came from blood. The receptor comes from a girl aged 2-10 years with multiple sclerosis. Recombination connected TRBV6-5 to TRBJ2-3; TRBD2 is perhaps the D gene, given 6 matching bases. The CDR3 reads CASRDQGGTNTQYF. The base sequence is TGTGCCAGCAGAGATCAGGGAGGCACAAATACGCAGTATTTT.